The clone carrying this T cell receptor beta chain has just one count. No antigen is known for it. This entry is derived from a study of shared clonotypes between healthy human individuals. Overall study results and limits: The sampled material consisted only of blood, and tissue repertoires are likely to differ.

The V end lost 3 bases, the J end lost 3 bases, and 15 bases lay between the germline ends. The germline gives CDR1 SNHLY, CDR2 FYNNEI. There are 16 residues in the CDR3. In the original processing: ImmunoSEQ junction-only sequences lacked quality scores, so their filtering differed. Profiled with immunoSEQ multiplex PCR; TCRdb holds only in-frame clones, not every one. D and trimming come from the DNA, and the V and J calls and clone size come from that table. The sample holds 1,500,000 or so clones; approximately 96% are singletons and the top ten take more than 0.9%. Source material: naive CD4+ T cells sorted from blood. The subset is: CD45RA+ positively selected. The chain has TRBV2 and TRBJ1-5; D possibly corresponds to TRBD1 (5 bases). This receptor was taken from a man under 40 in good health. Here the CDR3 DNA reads TGTGCCAGCAGTGATCAGGGCAGGCCGACCAATCAGCCCCAGCATTTT. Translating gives CASSDQGRPTNQPQHF.